This TCR beta chain was observed in a study of technical replicates of blood from a handful of donors. Germline V gene lookup returns CDR1 MNHEY and CDR2 SMNVEV (reference sequence). Deletions cut 3 bases from V and 5 bases from J, with 19 bases between. The CDR3 is 16 amino acids. Using immunoSEQ multiplex PCR, the repertoire was profiled, and TCRdb retains in-frame clones only, with some absent. The data contain 75,000 to 95,000 clones, around 96% of them singletons. This clone was seen a handful of times. The sequenced sample consisted of T cells isolated from PBMCs. This TCR derives from a human donor in good health. The chain couples TRBV27 to TRBJ1-1; possible D gene TRBD1, 5 bases. CDR3 residues: CASSLSPSGEFTEAFF. The DNA of the CDR3 is TGTGCCAGCAGTTTGTCCCCCTCGGGGGAATTTACTGAAGCTTTCTTT.